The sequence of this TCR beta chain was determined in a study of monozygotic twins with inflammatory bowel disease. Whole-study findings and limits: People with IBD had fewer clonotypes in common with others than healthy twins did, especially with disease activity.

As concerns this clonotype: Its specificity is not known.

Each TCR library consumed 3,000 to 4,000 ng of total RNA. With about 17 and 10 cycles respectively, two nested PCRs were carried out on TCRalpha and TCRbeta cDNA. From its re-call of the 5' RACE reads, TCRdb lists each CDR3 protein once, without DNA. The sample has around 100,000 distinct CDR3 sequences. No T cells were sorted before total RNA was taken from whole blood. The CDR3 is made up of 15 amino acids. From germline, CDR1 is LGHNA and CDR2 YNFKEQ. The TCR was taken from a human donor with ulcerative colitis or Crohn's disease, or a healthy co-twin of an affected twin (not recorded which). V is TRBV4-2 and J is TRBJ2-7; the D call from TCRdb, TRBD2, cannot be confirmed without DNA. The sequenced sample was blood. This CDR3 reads CASSQVVAGLPEQYF.